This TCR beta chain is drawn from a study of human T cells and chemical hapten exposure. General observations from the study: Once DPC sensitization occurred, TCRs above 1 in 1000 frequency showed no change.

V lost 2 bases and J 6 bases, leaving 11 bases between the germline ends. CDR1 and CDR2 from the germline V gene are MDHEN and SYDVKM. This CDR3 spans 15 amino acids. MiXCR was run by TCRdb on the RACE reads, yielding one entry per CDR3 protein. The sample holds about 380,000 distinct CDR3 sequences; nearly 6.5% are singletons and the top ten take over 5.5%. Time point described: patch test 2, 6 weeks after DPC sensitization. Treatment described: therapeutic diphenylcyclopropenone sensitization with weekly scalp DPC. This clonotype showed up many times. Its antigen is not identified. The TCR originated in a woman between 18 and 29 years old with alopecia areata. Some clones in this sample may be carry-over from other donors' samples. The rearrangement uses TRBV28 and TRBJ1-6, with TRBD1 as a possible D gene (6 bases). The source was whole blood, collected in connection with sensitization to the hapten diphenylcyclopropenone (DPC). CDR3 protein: CASSLRGAGNSPLHF. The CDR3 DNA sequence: TGTGCCAGCAGTTTACGGGGGGCGGGTAATTCACCCCTCCACTTT.